This T cell receptor (beta chain) derives from a study of CD8 T cells in ankylosing spondylitis. General observations from the study: For ankylosing spondylitis blood, a TCR beta motif of 8 or 9 highly homologous variants appeared characteristic.

TCRdb re-analysed the 5' RACE reads in MiXCR, keeping a single row per CDR3 protein. The data contain 450,000 to 550,000 distinct CDR3 sequences, roughly 5.3% of them singletons. This clonotype appeared many times. Its specificity is unknown. Germline CDR1 reads SGHRS; CDR2 reads YFSETQ. V lost 0 bases to trimming and J lost 6 bases, with 11 bases between them. This CDR3 spans 14 amino acids. Sequenced: blood, either unsorted or a sorted T cell fraction (not recorded which). V usage is TRBV5-1 and J usage is TRBJ2-3; unclear D gene. This TCR was sampled from a male donor with ankylosing spondylitis. The CDR3 loop reads CASSLDGTVDTQYF. The CDR3 nucleotides read TGCGCCAGCAGCTTGGATGGAACTGTGGATACGCAGTATTTT.